Detailed here is one T cell receptor beta chain. This record belongs to a study of blood T cell repertoires in COVID-19. Overall study: Spain, Italy and the United States supplied samples that represented acute and convalescent COVID-19. Sample material is recorded as cDNA or gDNA derived from T cells, B-cell-depleted T cells, or PBMCs.

Seattle cases were enrolled at active infection and followed longitudinally. Per the study methods: Amplification from reference gene primers served as the basis for estimated nucleated cell counts. Only in-frame clones appear in the TCRdb table, and some are missing; sequencing was by immunoSEQ multiplex PCR. V, J and clone size are taken as reported in that table, and D and trimming were inferred from the DNA itself. Of some 200,000 clones in the sample, roughly 89% were seen once. Germline CDR1 is MNHNS and CDR2 is SASEGT. Trimming removed 3 bases from V and 7 bases from J; junction bases left unmatched: 11. CDR3 length equals 15 residues.

This chain joins TRBV6-1 and TRBJ2-7; 8 bases are a match to TRBD2. The sequenced material came from peripheral blood. This clonotype was obtained from a woman aged 70-85 years with COVID-19, enrolled during active disease. CDR3 in amino acids: CASSDPRRLAFEQYF. CDR3 nucleotides: TGTGCCAGCAGTGATCCGAGGAGACTAGCGTTTGAGCAGTACTTC.